This T cell receptor beta chain was observed in a study of blood T cell repertoires in COVID-19. V lost 1 base and J lost 7, with 14 bases in between. Germline V gene lookup returns CDR1 LNHNV and CDR2 YYDKDF (reference sequence). The CDR3 has 15 amino acids. Authors' data handling: Amplifying reference gene primers gave estimates of nucleated cell counts. The assay was immunoSEQ multiplex PCR, and TCRdb's table has in-frame clones only and misses some. That table furnishes V, J and clone size, whereas the DNA furnished D and trimming. The table records 150,000 or so clones, roughly 85% of them present only once.

V usage is TRBV15 and J usage is TRBJ2-1; a weak D match, TRBD1 (6 bases). This receptor was taken from a man in his 60s with acute or convalescent COVID-19. The specimen sequenced was peripheral blood. The CDR3 region is CATSRGQGKDNEQFF. The CDR3 DNA sequence: TGTGCCACCAGCAGAGGGCAGGGGAAGGATAATGAGCAGTTCTTC.